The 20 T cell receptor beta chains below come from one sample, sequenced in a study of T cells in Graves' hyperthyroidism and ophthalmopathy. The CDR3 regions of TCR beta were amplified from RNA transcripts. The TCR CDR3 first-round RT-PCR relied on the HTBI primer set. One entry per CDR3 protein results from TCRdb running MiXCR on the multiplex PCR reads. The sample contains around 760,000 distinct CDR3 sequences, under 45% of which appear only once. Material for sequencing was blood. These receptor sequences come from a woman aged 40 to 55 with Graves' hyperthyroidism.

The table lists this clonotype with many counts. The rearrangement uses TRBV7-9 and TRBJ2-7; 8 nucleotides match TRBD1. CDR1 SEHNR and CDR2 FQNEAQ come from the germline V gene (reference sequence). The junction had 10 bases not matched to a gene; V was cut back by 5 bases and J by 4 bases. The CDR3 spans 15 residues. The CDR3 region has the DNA TGTGCCAGCAGCCTACCGAAGACAGGGGTTTACGAGCAGTACTTC. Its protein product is CASSLPKTGVYEQYF.

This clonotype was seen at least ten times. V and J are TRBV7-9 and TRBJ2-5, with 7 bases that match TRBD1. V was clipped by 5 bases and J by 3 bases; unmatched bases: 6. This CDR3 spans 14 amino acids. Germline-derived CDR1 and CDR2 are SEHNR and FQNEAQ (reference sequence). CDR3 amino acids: CASSLGTVKETQYF. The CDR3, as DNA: TGTGCCAGCAGCCTAGGGACAGTAAAAGAGACCCAGTACTTC.

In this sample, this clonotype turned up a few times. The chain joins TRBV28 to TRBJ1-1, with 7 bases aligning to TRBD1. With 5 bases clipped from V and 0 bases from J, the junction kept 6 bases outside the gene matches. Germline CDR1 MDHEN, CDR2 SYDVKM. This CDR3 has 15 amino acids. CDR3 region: CASSGGDRLNTEAFF. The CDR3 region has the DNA TGTGCCAGCAGTGGAGGGGACAGACTGAACACTGAAGCTTTCTTT.

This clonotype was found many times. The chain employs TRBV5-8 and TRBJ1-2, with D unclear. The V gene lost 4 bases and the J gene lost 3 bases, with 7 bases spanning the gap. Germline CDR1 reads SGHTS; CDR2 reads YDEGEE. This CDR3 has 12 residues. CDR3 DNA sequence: TGTGCCAGCAGCCAAATGGACTATGGCTACACCTTC. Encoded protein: CASSQMDYGYTF. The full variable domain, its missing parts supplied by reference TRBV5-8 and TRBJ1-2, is EAGVTQSPTHLIKTRGQQATLRCSPISGHTSVYWYQQALGLGLQFLLWYDEGEERNRGNFPPRFSGRQFPNYSSELNVNALELEDSALYLCASSQMDYGYTFGSGTRLTVV.

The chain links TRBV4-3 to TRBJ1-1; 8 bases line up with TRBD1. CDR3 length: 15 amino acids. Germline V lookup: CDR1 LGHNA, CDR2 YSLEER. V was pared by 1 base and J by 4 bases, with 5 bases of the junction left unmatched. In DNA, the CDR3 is TGCGCCAGCAGCCAAGTTGGACAGGGTAGCACTGAAGCTTTCTTT. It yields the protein CASSQVGQGSTEAFF.

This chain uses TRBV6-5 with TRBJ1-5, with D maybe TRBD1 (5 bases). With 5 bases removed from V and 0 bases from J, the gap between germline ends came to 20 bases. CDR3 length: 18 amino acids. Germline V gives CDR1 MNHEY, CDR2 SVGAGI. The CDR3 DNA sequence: TGTGCCAGCAGTGCCCTTAGGGGACGCTACTATAGCAATCAGCCCCAGCATTTT. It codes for CASSALRGRYYSNQPQHF.

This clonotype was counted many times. CDR3 coding DNA: TGTGCCAGTAGCACCCTCCAGGGAGCTGGAAACACCATATATTTT. It encodes CASSTLQGAGNTIYF. The V and J genes are TRBV19 and TRBJ1-3, with D possibly TRBD1 on 5 matching bases. Trimming took off 6 bases at V and 2 bases at J, with 14 bases between the two ends. The CDR3 spans 15 residues. Germline V gives CDR1 LNHDA, CDR2 SQIVND (reference sequence).

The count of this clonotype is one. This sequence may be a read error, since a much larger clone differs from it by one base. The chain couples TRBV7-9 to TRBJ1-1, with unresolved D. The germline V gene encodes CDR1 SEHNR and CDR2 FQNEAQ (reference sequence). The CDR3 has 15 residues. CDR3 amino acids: CTSSLASTAGTEAFF. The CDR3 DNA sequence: TGTACCAGCAGCTTAGCAAGTACTGCTGGAACTGAAGCTTTCTTT. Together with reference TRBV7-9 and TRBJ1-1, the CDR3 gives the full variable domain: DTGVSQNPRHKITKRGQNVTFRCDPISEHNRLYWYRQTLGQGPEFLTYFQNEAQLEKSRLLSDRFSAERPKGSFSTLEIQRTEQGDSAMYLCTSSLASTAGTEAFFGQGTRLTVV.

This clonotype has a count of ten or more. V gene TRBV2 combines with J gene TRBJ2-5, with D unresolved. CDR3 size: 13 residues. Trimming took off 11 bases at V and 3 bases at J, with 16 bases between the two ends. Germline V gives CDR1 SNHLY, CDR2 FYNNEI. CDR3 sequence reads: CASSRESKETQYF. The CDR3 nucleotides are TGTGCCTCCTCCAGAGAATCAAAAGAGACCCAGTACTTC.

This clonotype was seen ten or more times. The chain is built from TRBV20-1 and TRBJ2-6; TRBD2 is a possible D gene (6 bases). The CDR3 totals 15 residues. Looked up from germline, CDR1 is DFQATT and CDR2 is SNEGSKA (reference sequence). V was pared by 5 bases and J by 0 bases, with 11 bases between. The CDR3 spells CSAPSATSGANVLTF. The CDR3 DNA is TGCAGTGCTCCTAGCGCTACCTCTGGGGCCAACGTCCTGACTTTC.

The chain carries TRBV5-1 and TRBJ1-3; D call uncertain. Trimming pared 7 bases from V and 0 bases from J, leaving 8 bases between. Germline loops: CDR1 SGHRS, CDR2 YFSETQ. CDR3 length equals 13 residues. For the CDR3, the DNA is TGCGCCAGCGGAGAAAACTCTGGAAACACCATATATTTT. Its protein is CASGENSGNTIYF.

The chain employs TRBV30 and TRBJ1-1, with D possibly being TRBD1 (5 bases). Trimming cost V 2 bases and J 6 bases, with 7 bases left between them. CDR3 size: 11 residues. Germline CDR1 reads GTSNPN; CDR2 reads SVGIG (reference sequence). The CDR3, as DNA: TGTGCCTGGAGTTTGGGGGCTGAAGCTTTCTTT. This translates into CAWSLGAEAFF.

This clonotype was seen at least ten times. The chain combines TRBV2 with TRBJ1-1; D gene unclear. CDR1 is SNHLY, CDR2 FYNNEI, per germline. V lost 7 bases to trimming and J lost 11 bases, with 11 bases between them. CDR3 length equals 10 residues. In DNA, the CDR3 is TGTGCCAGCACGGTGAGGGAGGCTTTCTTT. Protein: CASTVREAFF.

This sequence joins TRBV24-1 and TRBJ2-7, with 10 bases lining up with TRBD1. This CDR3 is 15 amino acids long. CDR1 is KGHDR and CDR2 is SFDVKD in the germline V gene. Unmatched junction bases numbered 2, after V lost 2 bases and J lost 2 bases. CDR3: CATSDSGTGAYEQYF. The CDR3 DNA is TGTGCCACCAGTGATTCCGGGACAGGGGCCTACGAGCAGTACTTC.

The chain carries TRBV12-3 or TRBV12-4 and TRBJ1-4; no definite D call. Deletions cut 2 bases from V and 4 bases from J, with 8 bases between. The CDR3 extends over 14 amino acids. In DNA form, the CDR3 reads TGTGCCAGCAGTTTAAATCAGGATAATGAAAAACTGTTTTTT. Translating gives CASSLNQDNEKLFF.

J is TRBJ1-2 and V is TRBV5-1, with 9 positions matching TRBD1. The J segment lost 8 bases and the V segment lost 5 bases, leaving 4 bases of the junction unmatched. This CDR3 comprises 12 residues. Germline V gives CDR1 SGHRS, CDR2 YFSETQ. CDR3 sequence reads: CASRSTGGGYTF. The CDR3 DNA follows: TGCGCCAGCAGATCGACAGGGGGAGGCTACACCTTC.

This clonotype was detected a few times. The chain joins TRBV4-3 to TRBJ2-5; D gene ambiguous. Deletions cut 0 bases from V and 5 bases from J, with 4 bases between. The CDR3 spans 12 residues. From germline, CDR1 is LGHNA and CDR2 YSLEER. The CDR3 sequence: CASSQDHETQYF. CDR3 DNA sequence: TGCGCCAGCAGCCAAGATCATGAGACCCAGTACTTC.

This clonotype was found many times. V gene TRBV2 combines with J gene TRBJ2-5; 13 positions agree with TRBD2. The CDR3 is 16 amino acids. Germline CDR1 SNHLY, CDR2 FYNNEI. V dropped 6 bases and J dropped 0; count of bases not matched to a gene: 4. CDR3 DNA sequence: TGTGCCAGCAGATCGGGACTAGCGGGGTACCAAGAGACCCAGTACTTC. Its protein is CASRSGLAGYQETQYF. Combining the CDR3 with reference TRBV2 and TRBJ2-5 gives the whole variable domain EPEVTQTPSHQVTQMGQEVILRCVPISNHLYFYWYRQILGQKVEFLVSFYNNEISEKSEIFDDQFSVERPDGSNFTLKIRSTKLEDSAMYFCASRSGLAGYQETQYFGPGTRLLVL.

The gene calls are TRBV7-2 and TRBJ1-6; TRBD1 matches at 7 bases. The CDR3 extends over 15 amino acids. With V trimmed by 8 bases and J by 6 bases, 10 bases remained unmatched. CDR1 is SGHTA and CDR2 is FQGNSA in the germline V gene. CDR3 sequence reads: CASSPSSGGNSPLHF. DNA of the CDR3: TGTGCCAGCTCACCATCCTCAGGGGGTAATTCACCCCTCCACTTT.

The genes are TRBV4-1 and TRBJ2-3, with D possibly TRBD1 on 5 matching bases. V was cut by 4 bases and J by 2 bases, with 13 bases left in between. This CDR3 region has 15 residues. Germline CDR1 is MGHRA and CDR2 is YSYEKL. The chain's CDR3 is CASSPVGQTTDTQYF. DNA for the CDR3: TGCGCCAGCAGCCCAGTGGGGCAAACCACAGATACGCAGTATTTT.